This TCR beta chain was identified in a study of blood T cell repertoires in COVID-19. This CDR3 is 16 amino acids long. Trimming shortened V by 2 bases and J by 4 bases, and 15 bases separated the two germline ends. Germline-derived CDR1 and CDR2 are SGHVS and FQNEAQ. TCRdb's copy holds only in-frame clones and misses some; the assay was immunoSEQ multiplex PCR. The data contain approximately 300,000 clones, more than 70% of them singletons. The chain links TRBV7-8 to TRBJ1-3; D unresolved. This TCR derives from a man between 18 and 35 years old who had recovered from COVID-19. The sequenced sample was peripheral blood. CDR3 loop: CASSLNYRGTGNTIYF. CDR3 nucleotides: TGTGCCAGCAGCTTAAATTATCGGGGAACAGGAAACACCATATATTTT.